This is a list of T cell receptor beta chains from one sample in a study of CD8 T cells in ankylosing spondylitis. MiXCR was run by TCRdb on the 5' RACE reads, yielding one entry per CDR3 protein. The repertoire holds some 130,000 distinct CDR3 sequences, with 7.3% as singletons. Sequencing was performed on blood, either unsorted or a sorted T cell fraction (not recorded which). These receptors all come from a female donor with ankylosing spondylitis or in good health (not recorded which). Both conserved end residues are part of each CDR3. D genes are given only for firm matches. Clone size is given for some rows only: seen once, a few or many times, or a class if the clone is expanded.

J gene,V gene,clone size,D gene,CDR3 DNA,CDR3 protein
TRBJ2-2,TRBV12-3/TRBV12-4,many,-,TGTGCCAGCAGTCTAGCGAACACCGGGGAGCTGTTTTTT,CASSLANTGELFF
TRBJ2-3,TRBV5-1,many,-,TGCGCCAGCAGCTTGGGAGCTCTCACAGATACGCAGTATTTT,CASSLGALTDTQYF
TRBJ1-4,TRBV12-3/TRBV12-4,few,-,TGTGCCAGCAGTTTCCAGGCTAATGAAAAACTGTTTTTT,CASSFQANEKLFF
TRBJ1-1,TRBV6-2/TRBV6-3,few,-,TGTGCCAGCAGTTACGTCAGGGGCGCTGAAGCTTTCTTT,CASSYVRGAEAFF
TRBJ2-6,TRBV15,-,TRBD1,TGTGCCACCAGCAACGACAGGGCGGCTGGGGCCAACGTCCTGACTTTC,CATSNDRAAGANVLTF
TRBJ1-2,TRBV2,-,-,TGTGTCAGCAGTGCCGGGGGTGGCTACACCTTC,CVSSAGGGYTF
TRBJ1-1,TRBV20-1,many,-,TGCAGTGCTGGGGGGGGGCCCGGAGGGACTGAAGCTTTCTTT,CSAGGGPGGTEAFF
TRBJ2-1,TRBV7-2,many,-,TGTGCCAGCAGCTTAGTGTGGGGCTCGGATTACAATGAGCAGTTCTTC,CASSLVWGSDYNEQFF
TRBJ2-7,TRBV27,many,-,TGTGCCAGCGGACCTGACAGGGGAGGGACCTACGAGCAGTACTTC,CASGPDRGGTYEQYF
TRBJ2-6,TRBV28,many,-,TGTGCCAGCAGTACACGCAACGTCCTGACTTTC,CASSTRNVLTF
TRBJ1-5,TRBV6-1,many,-,TGTGCCAGCAGCCTACCGGGACACAGCAATCAGCCCCAGCATTTT,CASSLPGHSNQPQHF
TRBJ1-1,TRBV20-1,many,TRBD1,TGCAGTGCTAGAGATGCGAACAGGGGGGGGACTGAAGCTTTCTTT,CSARDANRGGTEAFF
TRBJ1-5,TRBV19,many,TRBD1,TGTGCCAGTAGTACCCCCTCGGGACAGGGGGGTGGTAGCAATCAGCCCCAGCATTTT,CASSTPSGQGGGSNQPQHF
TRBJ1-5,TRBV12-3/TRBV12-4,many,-,TGTGCCAGCAGTTTCGGCGGGCAGGGCAATCAGCCCCAGCATTTT,CASSFGGQGNQPQHF
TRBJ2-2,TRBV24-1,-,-,TGTGCCACCAGTGATGCGACTGGGGCCGGGGAGCTGTTTTTT,CATSDATGAGELFF
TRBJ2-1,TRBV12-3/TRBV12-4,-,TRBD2,TGTACCTGCAGTTTATACGGCGGGGGGGCCGGAAGCTCCTACAATGAGCAGTTCTTC,CTCSLYGGGAGSSYNEQFF
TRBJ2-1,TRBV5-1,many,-,TGCGCCAGCAGCCGGGACCCCTACAATGAGCAGTTCTTC,CASSRDPYNEQFF
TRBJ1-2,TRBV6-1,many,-,TGTGCCAGCAGTCGCTGGGGAGAAGACTACTATGGCTACACCTTC,CASSRWGEDYYGYTF
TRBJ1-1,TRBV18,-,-,TGTGCCAGCTCACCGCGGGGAGAAGAAGCTTTCTTT,CASSPRGEEAFF
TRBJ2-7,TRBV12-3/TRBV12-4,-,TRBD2,TGTGCCAGCAGTTTAGCGATGACTAGCGGGTTTAGAGCCTACGAGCAGTACTTC,CASSLAMTSGFRAYEQYF
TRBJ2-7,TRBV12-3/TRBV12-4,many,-,TGTGCCAGCAGTTTGACATCCTCGTCCTACGAGCAGTACTTC,CASSLTSSSYEQYF
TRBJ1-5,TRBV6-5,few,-,TGTGCCAGCAGTAACCTCAGGGAGTACAATCAGCCCCAGCATTTT,CASSNLREYNQPQHF
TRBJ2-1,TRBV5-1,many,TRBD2,TGCGCCAGCAGCTCCGGACTAGCGGGGGGGCGGAGCTCCTACAATGAGCAGTTCTTC,CASSSGLAGGRSSYNEQFF
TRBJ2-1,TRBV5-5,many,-,TGTGCCAGCAGCACTGGGGGCAACTCCTACAATGAGCAGTTCTTC,CASSTGGNSYNEQFF
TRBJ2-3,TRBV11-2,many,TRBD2,TGTGCCAGCAGAGCTTGGGGGCGAGCGGGGGCGGATACGCAGTATTTT,CASRAWGRAGADTQYF
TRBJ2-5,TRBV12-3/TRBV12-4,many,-,TGTGCCAGCAGTTTAATATACCCGGCTCAAGAGACCCAGTACTTC,CASSLIYPAQETQYF
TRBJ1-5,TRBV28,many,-,TGTGCCAGCAGGGGGTACGGGTATAGCAATCAGCCCCAGCATTTT,CASRGYGYSNQPQHF
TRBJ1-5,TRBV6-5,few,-,TGTGCCAGCAGTTTAAGGGGCAATCAGTCCCAGCATTTT,CASSLRGNQSQHF
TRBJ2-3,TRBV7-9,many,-,TGTGCCAGCAGCCCGAAACTAAGGATAACAGATACGCAGTATTTT,CASSPKLRITDTQYF
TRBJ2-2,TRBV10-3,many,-,TGTGCCATCAGTGGACAGAGGACCGGGGAGCTGTTTTTT,CAISGQRTGELFF
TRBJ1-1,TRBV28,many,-,TGTGCCAGCACCTCGGGGAACACTGAAGCTTTCTTT,CASTSGNTEAFF
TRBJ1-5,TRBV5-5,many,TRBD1,TGTGCCAGCAGCTTGCGCGGTCAGGGGGTCAATCAGCCCCAGCATTTT,CASSLRGQGVNQPQHF
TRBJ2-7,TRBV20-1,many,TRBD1,TGCAGTGCTCAACCCTGGGACAGGGTCTACGAGCAGTACTTC,CSAQPWDRVYEQYF
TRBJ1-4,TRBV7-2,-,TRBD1,TGTGCCAGCAGCTCTACGACAGGGCCATTCCTGTTTTTT,CASSSTTGPFLFF
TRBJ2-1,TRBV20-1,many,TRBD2,TGCAGTGCTGAGCTAGCGGGTCGCTACAATGAGCAGTTCTTC,CSAELAGRYNEQFF
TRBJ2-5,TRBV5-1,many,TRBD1,TGCGCCAGCAGCTTCAGCGGACAGGAAGAGACCCAGTACTTC,CASSFSGQEETQYF
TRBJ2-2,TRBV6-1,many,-,TGTGCCGCAAAACAGGGTTATTCCGGGGAGCTGTTTTTT,CAAKQGYSGELFF
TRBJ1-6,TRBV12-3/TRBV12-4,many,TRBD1,TGTGCCAGCAGCCATGACAGGGTTTCACCCCTCCACTTT,CASSHDRVSPLHF
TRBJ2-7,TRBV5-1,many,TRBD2,TGCGCCAGCAGCGAGGGACTAGCGGGGGGAGGCTCCTACGAGCAGTACTTC,CASSEGLAGGGSYEQYF